The subject of this entry is one T cell receptor beta chain. Per germline, CDR1 LNHDA and CDR2 SQIVND (reference sequence). There are 15 residues in the CDR3. The ends lost 5 bases at V and 5 bases at J; junction bases unmatched: 9. These data originate in a study of glioma-infiltrating T cells after dendritic cell vaccination. Overall study: Autologous tumor lysate was loaded overnight onto monocyte-derived dendritic cells grown less than 8 days with IL-4 and GM-CSF. Dendritic cell vaccine was injected intradermally three times, biweekly.

The PCR used 60 V beta and 13 J beta primers. This table comes from immunoSEQ multiplex PCR, and its TCRdb copy is limited to in-frame clones, with some not included. The data contain under 100,000 clones, around 85% of them seen just once; the ten biggest clones take up around 2.9%. PBMC were collected before vaccination, two weeks after the third vaccination, and at progression. The chain has TRBV19 and TRBJ1-2; 9 nucleotides align to TRBD1. Sequencing was performed on blood, taken before dendritic cell vaccination. The TCR comes from a human donor with glioblastoma. CDR3 residues: CASSPEGTGTYGYTF. The CDR3 DNA reads as TGTGCCAGTAGTCCCGAAGGGACAGGGACATATGGCTACACCTTC.